This T cell receptor beta chain was sequenced for a study of blood T cells in healthy people across ages. Study conclusions and caveats: Shifts in expanded clonotypes may have been confounded by donor CMV status, which was unknown.

About this clonotype itself: Its target is not known.

Each sample yielded at least 6 million isolated PBMCs. Per sample, no less than 6 micrograms of total RNA were extracted. The CDR3 sequence is 16 residues long. Germline values: CDR1 SGHKS, CDR2 YYEKEE (reference sequence). With 4 bases clipped from V and 5 bases from J, the junction kept 14 bases outside the gene matches. PCR was performed a second time for about 7 to 11 cycles using a sample-barcoded 5' primer and a J-beta primer mix. From the 5' RACE reads, TCRdb called clonotypes with MiXCR, one entry per CDR3 protein. The table has about 1.4 million distinct CDR3 sequences, approximately 59% seen once.

This clonotype was sampled from a young man in good health. The genes are TRBV5-5 and TRBJ2-7; 8 bases align to TRBD1. The sample consisted of blood. The CDR3 sequence is CASSLIRDRFGNEQYF. In DNA, the CDR3 is TGTGCCAGCAGCCTAATCCGGGACAGGTTTGGAAACGAGCAGTACTTC.